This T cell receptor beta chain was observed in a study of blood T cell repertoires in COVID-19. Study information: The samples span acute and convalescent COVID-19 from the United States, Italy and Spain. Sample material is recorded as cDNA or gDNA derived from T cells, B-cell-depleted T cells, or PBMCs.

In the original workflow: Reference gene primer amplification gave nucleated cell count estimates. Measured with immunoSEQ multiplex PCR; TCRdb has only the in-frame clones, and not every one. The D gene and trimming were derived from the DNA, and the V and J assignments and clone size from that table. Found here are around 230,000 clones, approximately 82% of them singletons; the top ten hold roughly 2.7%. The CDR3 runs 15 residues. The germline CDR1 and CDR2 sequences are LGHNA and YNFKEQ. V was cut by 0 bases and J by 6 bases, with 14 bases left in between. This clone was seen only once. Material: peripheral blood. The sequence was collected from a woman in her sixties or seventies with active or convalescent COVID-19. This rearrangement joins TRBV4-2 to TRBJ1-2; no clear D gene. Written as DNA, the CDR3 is TGTGCCAGCAGCCAAGAGGGTAGAGGGATGGATGGCTACACCTTC. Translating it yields CASSQEGRGMDGYTF.